This T cell receptor beta chain was sequenced during a study of sequential checkpoint blockade in melanoma. Produced via immunoSEQ multiplex PCR; TCRdb's table is partial and in-frame only. In the table there are 31,000 or so clones, around nine tenths of which are singletons. Germline-derived CDR1 and CDR2 are MNHNY and SVGAGI (reference sequence). V was pared by 6 bases and J by 0 bases, with 12 bases between. This CDR3 region has 15 residues. This clone showed up just once. Treatment given: randomized to nivolumab then ipilimumab (arm A) or the reverse (arm B). The sequence came from a human donor with melanoma. Specimen: CD8+ T cells sorted from blood (inferred from file names), collected from a patient given nivolumab and ipilimumab in sequence. This chain links TRBV6-6 with TRBJ2-1, with D unclear. This CDR3 is CASRPSPSSYNEQFF. DNA of the CDR3: TGTGCCAGCAGACCCTCCCCGAGCTCCTACAATGAGCAGTTCTTC.